These 15 T cell receptor beta chains share one sample of origin, sequenced in a study of spatial heterogeneity in lung cancer. Their antigens remain unidentified. General study points: Counts of expanded intratumoral alpha and beta TCRs tracked tumor mutation counts.

In TCRdb, the 5' RACE reads were re-called with MiXCR into one record per CDR3 protein. In the table there are several thousand distinct CDR3 sequences, approximately 4.1% of which are singletons. Regarding time point: sample taken at primary tumor resection. This specimen was lung tumor tissue, taken at surgery. These receptors all come from a female donor with early-stage non-small cell lung cancer.

J is TRBJ2-1 and V is TRBV20-1; D is ambiguous. V dropped 0 bases and J dropped 5 bases, with 2 bases sitting between them. Germline V gene data show CDR1 as DFQATT and CDR2 as SNEGSKA (reference sequence). CDR3 length: 11 residues. The CDR3 region has the DNA TGCAGTGCTAGAGACGACAATGAGCAGTTCTTC. It translates to CSARDDNEQFF.

This clonotype is labeled as medium-sized. CDR3 residues: CASSLRDMNTEAFF. In DNA, the CDR3 is TGTGCCAGCAGCTTACGGGACATGAACACTGAAGCTTTCTTT. The chain has TRBV13 and TRBJ1-1; maybe TRBD1 (6 bases). Germline V CDR1 and CDR2: PRHDT, FYEKMQ (reference sequence). V was clipped by 2 bases and J by 0 bases, with 7 bases between them. This CDR3 region has 14 residues.

Within the sample, this clonotype is medium-sized. V is TRBV20-1 and J is TRBJ2-3; 8 positions match TRBD2. The length of the CDR3 is 11 residues. CDR1 DFQATT and CDR2 SNEGSKA come from the germline V gene (reference sequence). The V segment lost 5 bases and the J segment 5 bases; nucleotides outside the gene matches: 0. In nucleotides, the CDR3 is TGCAGTGCTCGGGGGGGAGATACGCAGTATTTT. It specifies CSARGGDTQYF.

This clonotype is judged medium-sized. This sequence may be a read error, since a much larger clone differs from it by one base. This rearrangement joins TRBV11-2 to TRBJ2-7; 10 positions match TRBD2. CDR3 length: 15 amino acids. The ends lost 2 bases at V and 8 bases at J; junction bases unmatched: 9. Germline lookup yields CDR1 SGHAT and CDR2 FQNNGV. In nucleotides, the CDR3 is TGTGCCAGCAGCTTATGGGAGGCTAGCGGGAGCCAGCAGTACTTC. As protein: CASSLWEASGSQQYF.

In this sample, this clonotype is medium-sized. The rearrangement uses TRBV7-8 and TRBJ1-5; possible D gene TRBD1, 5 bases. The V and J ends lost 5 bases and 2 bases respectively, with 16 bases between them. Germline values: CDR1 SGHVS, CDR2 FQNEAQ. The CDR3 has 16 amino acids. The CDR3 DNA sequence: TGTGCCAGCAGCCTTGGGACCGGCGTTGGCAATCAGCCCCAGCATTTT. It codes for CASSLGTGVGNQPQHF.

This clonotype rates as medium-sized (0.01 to 0.1%). In DNA, the CDR3 is TGCAGTGCCATCCTCGCCGGACAGATGATAGATCAGCCCCAGCATTTT. Translation gives CSAILAGQMIDQPQHF. V gene TRBV20-1 combines with J gene TRBJ1-5, with a tentative D call TRBD1 (6 bases). Trimming took 6 bases from V and 5 from J, leaving 23 bases between them. Germline loops: CDR1 DFQATT, CDR2 SNEGSKA (reference sequence). The CDR3 sequence is 16 residues long.

At least ten counts were recorded for this clonotype. The gene calls are TRBV7-2 and TRBJ1-2, with 7 nucleotides matching TRBD1. The J segment lost 5 bases and the V segment lost 2 bases, leaving 2 bases of the junction unmatched. Germline CDR1 SGHTA, CDR2 FQGNSA. CDR3 length: 13 residues. In nucleotides, the CDR3 is TGTGCCAGCAGCTTAAGGGGGCGATATGGCTACACCTTC. It yields the protein CASSLRGRYGYTF.

The chain is built from TRBV28 and TRBJ1-1, with D unclear. Germline V gene data show CDR1 as MDHEN and CDR2 as SYDVKM. This CDR3 has 11 amino acids. V was trimmed by 7 bases and J by 1 base, leaving 4 bases between them. In DNA form, the CDR3 reads TGTGCCAGCACTGAGAACACTGAAGCTTTCTTT. The encoded protein is CASTENTEAFF.

This clonotype was recorded at least ten times. The V gene is TRBV3-1, the J gene TRBJ1-2, with D unclear. Per the germline V gene, CDR1 is LGHDT and CDR2 is YNNKEL (reference sequence). The CDR3 totals 12 residues. V was clipped by 3 bases and J by 8 bases, with 10 bases between them. CDR3 loop: CASSHGLTGYTF. The CDR3 nucleotides read TGTGCCAGCAGCCATGGACTTACCGGCTACACCTTC.

This clonotype is classed as medium-sized (0.01 to 0.1%). The chain is built from TRBV20-1 and TRBJ1-1; D is undetermined. From germline, CDR1 is DFQATT and CDR2 SNEGSKA (reference sequence). V was trimmed by 3 bases and J by 5 bases, leaving 13 bases between them. The CDR3 is 13 residues long. CDR3 bases: TGCAGTGCTAGGGACGATAGTCGGACTGAAGCTTTCTTT. As protein: CSARDDSRTEAFF.

This clonotype came up many times. The V call is TRBV15, the J call TRBJ2-1, with 9 bases identical to TRBD2. Trimming removed 0 bases from V and 9 bases from J; junction bases left unmatched: 9. The CDR3 is made up of 16 amino acids. Germline V gives CDR1 LNHNV, CDR2 YYDKDF (reference sequence). CDR3 in DNA: TGTGCCACCAGCAGAGATCGGGGGACTAGCCCCCGTGAGCAGTTCTTC. Protein sequence: CATSRDRGTSPREQFF.

This clonotype was seen ten or more times. The J gene is TRBJ2-7, the V gene TRBV28, with TRBD2 as a possible D gene (5 bases). This CDR3 contains 13 residues. Trimming cost V 8 bases and J 0 bases, with 11 bases left between them. Germline values: CDR1 MDHEN, CDR2 SYDVKM. Here the CDR3 DNA reads TGTGCCAGCCACTCGAGGGTCTCCTACGAGCAGTACTTC. This sequence encodes CASHSRVSYEQYF.

In this sample, this clonotype is medium-sized (0.01 to 0.1%). The chain is built from TRBV7-3 and TRBJ2-1; D gene ambiguous. Trimming took 0 bases from V and 9 from J, leaving 15 bases between them. The CDR3 length is 15 residues. Germline CDR1 is SGHTA and CDR2 is FQGTGA. CDR3 in DNA: TGTGCCAGCAGCTTAACGGCCCCCCCAAGTTCTGAGCAGTTCTTC. This gives the protein CASSLTAPPSSEQFF.

This clonotype has at least ten counts. The V gene is TRBV27, the J gene TRBJ2-5, with 10 bases fitting TRBD1. This CDR3 is built from 15 residues. Germline V gene lookup returns CDR1 MNHEY and CDR2 SMNVEV (reference sequence). V was pared by 3 bases and J by 3 bases, with 4 bases of the junction left unmatched. The CDR3 nucleotides read TGTGCCAGCAGTTTGATCGGGACAGGGGAAGAGACCCAGTACTTC. Its protein product is CASSLIGTGEETQYF.

In its sample, this clonotype was seen many times. This chain connects TRBV20-1 to TRBJ2-3; perhaps TRBD2 as D (5 bases). Germline V gene data show CDR1 as DFQATT and CDR2 as SNEGSKA (reference sequence). This CDR3 has 15 amino acids. V was trimmed by 5 bases and J by 0 bases, leaving 15 bases between them. The CDR3 protein is CSAPPRVPSTDTQYF. The CDR3 nucleotides are TGCAGTGCTCCCCCGAGGGTCCCTAGCACAGATACGCAGTATTTT.